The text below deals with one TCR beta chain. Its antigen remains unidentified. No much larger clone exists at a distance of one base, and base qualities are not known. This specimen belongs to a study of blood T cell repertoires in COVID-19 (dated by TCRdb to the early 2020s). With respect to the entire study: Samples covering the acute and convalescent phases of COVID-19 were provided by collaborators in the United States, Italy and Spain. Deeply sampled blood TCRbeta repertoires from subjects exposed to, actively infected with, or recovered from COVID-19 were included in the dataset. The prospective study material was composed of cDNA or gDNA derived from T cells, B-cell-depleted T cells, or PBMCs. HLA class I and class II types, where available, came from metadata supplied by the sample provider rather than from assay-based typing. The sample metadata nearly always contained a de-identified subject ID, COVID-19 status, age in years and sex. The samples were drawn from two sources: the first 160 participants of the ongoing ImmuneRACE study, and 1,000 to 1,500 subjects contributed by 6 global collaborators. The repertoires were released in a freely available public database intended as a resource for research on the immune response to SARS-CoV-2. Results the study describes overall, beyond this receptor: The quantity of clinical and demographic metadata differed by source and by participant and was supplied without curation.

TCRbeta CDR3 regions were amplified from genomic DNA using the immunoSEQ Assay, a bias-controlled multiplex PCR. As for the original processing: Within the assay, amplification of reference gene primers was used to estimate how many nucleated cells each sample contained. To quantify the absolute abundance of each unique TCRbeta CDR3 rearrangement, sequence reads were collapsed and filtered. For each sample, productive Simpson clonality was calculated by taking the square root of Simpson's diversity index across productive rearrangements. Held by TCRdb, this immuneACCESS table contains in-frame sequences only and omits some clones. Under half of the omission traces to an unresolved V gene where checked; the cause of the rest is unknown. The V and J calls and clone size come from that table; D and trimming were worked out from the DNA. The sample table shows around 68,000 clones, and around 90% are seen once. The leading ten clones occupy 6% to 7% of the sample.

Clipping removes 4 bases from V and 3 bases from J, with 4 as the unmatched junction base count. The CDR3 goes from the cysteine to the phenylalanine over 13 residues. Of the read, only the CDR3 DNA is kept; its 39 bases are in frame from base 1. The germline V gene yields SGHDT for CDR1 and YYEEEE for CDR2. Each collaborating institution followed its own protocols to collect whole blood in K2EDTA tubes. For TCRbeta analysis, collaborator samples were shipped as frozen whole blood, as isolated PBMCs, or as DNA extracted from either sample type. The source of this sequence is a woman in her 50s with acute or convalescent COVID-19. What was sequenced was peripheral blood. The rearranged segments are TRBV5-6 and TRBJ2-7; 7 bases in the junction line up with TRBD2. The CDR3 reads CASSGDYDYEQYF. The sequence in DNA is TGTGCCAGCAGCGGGGACTACGACTACGAGCAGTACTTC.